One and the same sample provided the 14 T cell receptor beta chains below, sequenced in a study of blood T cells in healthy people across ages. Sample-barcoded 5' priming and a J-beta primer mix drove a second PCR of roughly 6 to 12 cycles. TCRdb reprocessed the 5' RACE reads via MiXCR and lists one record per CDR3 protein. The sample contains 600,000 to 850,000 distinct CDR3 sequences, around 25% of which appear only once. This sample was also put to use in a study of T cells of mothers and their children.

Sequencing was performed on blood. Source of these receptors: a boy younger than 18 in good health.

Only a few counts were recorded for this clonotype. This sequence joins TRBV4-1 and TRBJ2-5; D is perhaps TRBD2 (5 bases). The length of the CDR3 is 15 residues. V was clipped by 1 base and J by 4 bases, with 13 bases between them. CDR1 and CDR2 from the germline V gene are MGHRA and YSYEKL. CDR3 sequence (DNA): TGCGCCAGCAGCCAAGGATCCGGGGTCGGAGAGACCCAGTACTTC. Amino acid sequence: CASSQGSGVGETQYF.

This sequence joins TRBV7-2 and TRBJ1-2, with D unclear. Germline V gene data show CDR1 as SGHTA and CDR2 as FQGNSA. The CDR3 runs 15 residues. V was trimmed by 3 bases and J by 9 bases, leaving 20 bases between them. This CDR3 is CASSFSTAPRGSYTF. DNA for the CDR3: TGTGCCAGCAGCTTTAGTACAGCGCCACGCGGAAGCTACACCTTC.

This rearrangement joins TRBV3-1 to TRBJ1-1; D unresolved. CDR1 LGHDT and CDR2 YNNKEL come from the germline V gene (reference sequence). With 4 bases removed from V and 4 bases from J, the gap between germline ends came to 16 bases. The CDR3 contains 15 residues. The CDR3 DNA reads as TGTGCCAGCAGCCCCATTAATTTGGGGAGCACTGAAGCTTTCTTT. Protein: CASSPINLGSTEAFF.

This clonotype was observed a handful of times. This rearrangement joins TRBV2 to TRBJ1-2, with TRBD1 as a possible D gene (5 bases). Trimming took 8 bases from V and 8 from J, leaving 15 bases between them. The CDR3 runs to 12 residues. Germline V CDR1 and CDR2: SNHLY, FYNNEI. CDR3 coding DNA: TGTGCCAGCTACGGGGCAAAAGGGGGCTACACCTTC. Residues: CASYGAKGGYTF.

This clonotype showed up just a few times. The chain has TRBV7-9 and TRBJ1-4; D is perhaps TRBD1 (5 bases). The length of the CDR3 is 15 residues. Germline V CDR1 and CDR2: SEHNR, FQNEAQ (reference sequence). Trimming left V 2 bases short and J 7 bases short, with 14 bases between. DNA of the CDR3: TGTGCCAGCAGCTTACGGGGGAAAGACGGTGAAAAACTGTTTTTT. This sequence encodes CASSLRGKDGEKLFF.

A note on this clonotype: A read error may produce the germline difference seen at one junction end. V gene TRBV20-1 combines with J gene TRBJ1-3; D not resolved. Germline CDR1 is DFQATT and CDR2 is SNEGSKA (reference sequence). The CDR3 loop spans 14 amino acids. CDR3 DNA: TGCAGTGCTAGAGATGTCAACTCTGGAGACACCATATATTTT. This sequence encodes CSARDVNSGDTIYF.

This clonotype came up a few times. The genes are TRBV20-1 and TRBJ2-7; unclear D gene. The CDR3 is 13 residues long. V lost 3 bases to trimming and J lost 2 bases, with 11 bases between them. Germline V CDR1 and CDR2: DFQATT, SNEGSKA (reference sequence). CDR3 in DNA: TGCAGTGCTAGGTCGACACTTCCCTACGAGCAGTACTTC. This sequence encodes CSARSTLPYEQYF.

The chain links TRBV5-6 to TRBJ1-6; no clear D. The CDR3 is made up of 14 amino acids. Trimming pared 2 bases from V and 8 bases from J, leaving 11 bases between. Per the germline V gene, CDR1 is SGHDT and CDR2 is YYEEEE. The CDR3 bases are TGTGCCAGCAGCTTTGGCCCGTCGGATTCACCCCTCCACTTT. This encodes CASSFGPSDSPLHF.

CDR3: CASSLGLASGTGELFF. CDR3 in DNA: TGTGCCAGCAGCTTAGGTTTAGCTAGCGGGACCGGGGAGCTGTTTTTT. The chain links TRBV7-3 to TRBJ2-2; 8 bases align to TRBD2. Trimming cost V 2 bases and J 5 bases; bases outside gene matches: 7. In germline, CDR1 is SGHTA, CDR2 FQGTGA. The CDR3 has 16 amino acids.

The CDR3 DNA is TGTGCCAGCAGTGCGGGACCTCTTAGCTCCTACGAGCAGTACTTC. Translated: CASSAGPLSSYEQYF. The chain couples TRBV2 to TRBJ2-5; D could derive from TRBD1 or TRBD2 (5 bases each). The last part of the DNA fits TRBJ2-7 better; the J call may be wrong. The CDR3 spans 15 residues. Germline V CDR1 and CDR2: SNHLY, FYNNEI.

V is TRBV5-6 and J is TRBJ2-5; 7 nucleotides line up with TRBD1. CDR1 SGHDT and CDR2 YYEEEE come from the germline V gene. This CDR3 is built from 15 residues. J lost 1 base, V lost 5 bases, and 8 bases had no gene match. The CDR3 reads CASSSRRTGQETQYF. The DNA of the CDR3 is TGTGCCAGCAGTTCCCGTCGGACAGGCCAAGAGACCCAGTACTTC. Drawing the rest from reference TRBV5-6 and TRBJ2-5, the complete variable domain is DAGVTQSPTHLIKTRGQQVTLRCSPKSGHDTVSWYQQALGQGPQFIFQYYEEEERQRGNFPDRFSGHQFPNYSSELNVNALLLGDSALYLCASSSRRTGQETQYFGPGTRLLVL.

The DNA for the CDR3 is TGTGCCAGCAGCTTACGTGGAGAGGGGAATTCACCCCTCCACTTT. Amino acids: CASSLRGEGNSPLHF. The V and J genes are TRBV13 and TRBJ1-6, with D perhaps matching TRBD1 (5 bases). V shed 2 bases and J shed 7 bases, with 12 bases lying between them. CDR3 length: 15 residues. Germline V gives CDR1 PRHDT, CDR2 FYEKMQ (reference sequence). The full variable domain, completed using reference TRBV13 and TRBJ1-6, is AAGVIQSPRHLIKEKRETATLKCYPIPRHDTVYWYQQGPGQDPQFLISFYEKMQSDKGSIPDRFSAQQFSDYHSELNMSSLELGDSALYFCASSLRGEGNSPLHFGNGTRLTVT.

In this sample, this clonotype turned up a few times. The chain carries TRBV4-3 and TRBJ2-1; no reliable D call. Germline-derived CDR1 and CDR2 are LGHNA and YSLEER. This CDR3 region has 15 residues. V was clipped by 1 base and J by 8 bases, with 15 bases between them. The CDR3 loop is CASSQGAVGSDEQFF. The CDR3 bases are TGCGCCAGCAGCCAAGGCGCAGTCGGGTCCGATGAGCAGTTCTTC.

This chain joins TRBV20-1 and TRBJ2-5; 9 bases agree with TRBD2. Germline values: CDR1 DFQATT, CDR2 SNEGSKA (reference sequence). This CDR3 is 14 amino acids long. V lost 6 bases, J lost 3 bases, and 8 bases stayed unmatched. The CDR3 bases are TGCAGTGCGACAAGAGCGGGGGGAGAAGAGACCCAGTACTTC. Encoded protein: CSATRAGGEETQYF.